The 29 T cell receptor beta chains below come from one sample, sequenced in a study of vaccination effects on CD4 cells after COVID-19. The assay was immunoSEQ multiplex PCR, and TCRdb's table has in-frame clones only and misses some. The sample holds about 73,000 clones, 60% to 75% seen once. Viral peptide pool expansion of antigen-specific CD4+ T cells preceded sequencing in the ViraFEST assay. Cultured cells yielded isolated CD4+ T cells after 10 days. None of these healthy vaccinees had been infected with SARS-CoV-2 before vaccination. The antigens these receptors bind are not known. The sample was CD4+ T cells from PBMCs cultured with HCoV-NL63 spike peptides, taken before COVID-19 vaccination. The receptors were gathered from a human donor who received a COVID-19 vaccine.

The chain carries TRBV5-1 and TRBJ2-2, with TRBD2 matching 12 bases. Losses at the gene ends were 3 bases for V and 1 base for J; bases not matched to a gene: 1. This CDR3 spans 16 amino acids. In germline, CDR1 is SGHRS, CDR2 YFSETQ. CDR3 loop: CASSWGLAGNTGELFF. In DNA form, the CDR3 reads TGCGCCAGCAGCTGGGGACTAGCGGGGAACACCGGGGAGCTGTTTTTT.

In this sample, this clone turned up a few times. The V call is TRBV18, the J call TRBJ2-2; D is possibly TRBD2 (5 bases). The CDR3 loop spans 13 amino acids. CDR1 KGHSH and CDR2 LQKENI come from the germline V gene. V shed 6 bases and J shed 5 bases, with 10 bases lying between them. CDR3 DNA sequence: TGTGCCAGCTCTGCGGAGGTTACCGGGGAGCTGTTTTTT. Its translation: CASSAEVTGELFF. The variable domain in full, with the rest retrieved from reference TRBV18 and TRBJ2-2, is NAGVMQNPRHLVRRRGQEARLRCSPMKGHSHVYWYRQLPEEGLKFMVYLQKENIIDESGMPKERFSAEFPKEGPSILRIQQVVRGDSAAYFCASSAEVTGELFFGEGSRLTVL.

J is TRBJ2-3 and V is TRBV5-1; a weak D match, TRBD1 (5 bases). V was cut by 4 bases and J by 1 base, with 10 bases left in between. The CDR3 has 14 residues. The germline V gene has CDR1 SGHRS and CDR2 YFSETQ. CDR3 loop: CASSDSQGTDTQYF. CDR3 sequence (DNA): TGCGCCAGCAGCGATTCACAGGGCACAGATACGCAGTATTTT. The full variable domain, completed using reference TRBV5-1 and TRBJ2-3, is KAGVTQTPRYLIKTRGQQVTLSCSPISGHRSVSWYQQTPGQGLQFLFEYFSETQRNKGNFPGRFSGRQFSNSRSEMNVSTLELGDSALYLCASSDSQGTDTQYFGPGTRLTVL.

The chain employs TRBV7-8 and TRBJ2-7; weak D call: TRBD1 (6 bases). The length of the CDR3 is 15 residues. The V gene's germline CDR1 is SGHVS and CDR2 FQNEAQ. V lost 0 bases and J 2 bases, leaving 11 bases between the germline ends. CDR3 DNA sequence: TGTGCCAGCAGCTTAGCGGGACACCAGACCTACGAGCAGTACGTC. Protein sequence: CASSLAGHQTYEQYV.

The rearrangement joins TRBV6-6 to TRBJ2-6, with D possibly being TRBD2 (5 bases). Trimming took 6 bases from V and 2 from J, leaving 8 bases between them. The CDR3 totals 14 residues. Germline V lookup: CDR1 MNHNY, CDR2 SVGAGI (reference sequence). The CDR3 sequence is CASRLEAGANVLTF. CDR3 nucleotides: TGTGCCAGCAGACTAGAGGCTGGGGCCAACGTCCTGACTTTC.

This chain joins TRBV5-1 and TRBJ1-1, with 8 bases aligning to TRBD1. Germline assignment: CDR1 SGHRS and CDR2 YFSETQ. V was clipped by 4 bases and J by 4 bases; unmatched bases: 6. The CDR3 is 14 amino acids. The CDR3 bases are TGCGCCAGCAGCCCCGGACAGGGCGTCACTGAAGCTTTCTTT. Its translation is CASSPGQGVTEAFF.

The V gene is TRBV5-1, the J gene TRBJ2-3; D may correspond to TRBD1 or TRBD2 (6 bases each). Between the trimmed V and J ends, which lost 7 bases and 2 bases, there was a span of 11 bases. The CDR3 totals 13 residues. The germline V gene encodes CDR1 SGHRS and CDR2 YFSETQ. The CDR3 region is CASAGHLTDTQYF. The CDR3 DNA is TGCGCCAGCGCGGGACATCTCACAGATACGCAGTATTTT.

J is TRBJ2-6 and V is TRBV6-2 or TRBV6-3; TRBD1 matches 8 bases. The CDR3 has 16 residues. J was trimmed by 3 bases and V by 5 bases; bases with no gene match: 6. Germline V gives CDR1 MNHEY, CDR2 SVGEGT. Here the CDR3 reads CASSRQGLSGANVLTF. The CDR3 DNA sequence: TGTGCCAGCAGTCGACAGGGGTTAAGTGGGGCCAACGTCCTGACTTTC.

The chain joins TRBV4-1 to TRBJ2-1; D call uncertain. V dropped 3 bases and J dropped 0 bases, with 15 bases sitting between them. The CDR3 has 17 amino acids. From germline, CDR1 is MGHRA and CDR2 YSYEKL. CDR3 protein: CASSHDHHVSSYNEQFF. The CDR3 bases are TGCGCCAGCAGCCACGACCATCACGTGAGCTCCTACAATGAGCAGTTCTTC.

The chain joins TRBV5-1 to TRBJ2-4; 9 nucleotides match TRBD2. CDR1 is SGHRS and CDR2 is YFSETQ in the germline V gene. This CDR3 contains 18 residues. Losses at the gene ends were 4 bases for V and 8 bases for J; bases not matched to a gene: 19. The CDR3 loop reads CASSPRETALSGGDIQYF. The DNA for the CDR3 is TGCGCCAGCAGCCCGAGAGAGACAGCCCTTAGCGGGGGTGACATTCAGTACTTC. Full variable domain (rest looked up from reference TRBV5-1 and TRBJ2-4): KAGVTQTPRYLIKTRGQQVTLSCSPISGHRSVSWYQQTPGQGLQFLFEYFSETQRNKGNFPGRFSGRQFSNSRSEMNVSTLELGDSALYLCASSPRETALSGGDIQYFGAGTRLSVL.

The chain combines TRBV24-1 with TRBJ2-2, with 7 nucleotides matching TRBD1. J was trimmed by 6 bases and V by 4 bases; bases with no gene match: 13. This CDR3 spans 17 amino acids. Germline CDR1 and CDR2: KGHDR and SFDVKD. CDR3: CATSESYTGALSGELFF. DNA for the CDR3: TGTGCCACCAGTGAGTCCTATACAGGGGCGTTATCCGGGGAGCTGTTTTTT.

This clone was detected only a few times. The chain joins TRBV19 to TRBJ1-2, with TRBD1 matching 7 bases. The CDR3 has 14 amino acids. Germline V gene sequence: CDR1 LNHDA, CDR2 SQIVND (reference sequence). Germline trimming cut 7 bases from V and 4 bases from J; bases unmatched to any gene: 9. CDR3 sequence reads: CASTNRGFTYGYTF. CDR3 DNA sequence: TGTGCCAGTACTAACAGGGGATTCACCTATGGCTACACCTTC.

The V gene is TRBV18, the J gene TRBJ2-3; 13 bases line up with TRBD2. Germline assignment: CDR1 KGHSH and CDR2 LQKENI. CDR3 length equals 18 residues. V was pared by 3 bases and J by 2 bases, with 8 bases of the junction left unmatched. DNA of the CDR3: TGTGCCAGCTCACCTATACCCGGGACTAGCGGGACCACAGATACGCAGTATTTT. Translated: CASSPIPGTSGTTDTQYF.

This clone was seen only a few times. This sequence joins TRBV5-5 and TRBJ1-1; no definite D call. Germline assignment: CDR1 SGHKS and CDR2 YYEKEE (reference sequence). The CDR3 is 13 residues long. Trimming removed 2 bases at V and 1 base at J, with 6 bases between. The CDR3 DNA reads as TGTGCCAGCAGCTTCGATCGGAACACTGAAGCTTTCTTT. Amino acid sequence: CASSFDRNTEAFF.

The rearrangement uses TRBV2 and TRBJ2-2; no definite D call. V lost 8 bases, J lost 0 bases, and 16 bases lay in between. CDR3 length: 16 amino acids. CDR1 SNHLY and CDR2 FYNNEI come from the germline V gene. This chain's CDR3 is CASSAQLFANTGELFF. DNA of the CDR3: TGTGCCAGCTCAGCCCAGCTATTTGCGAACACCGGGGAGCTGTTTTTT.

The V call is TRBV20-1, the J call TRBJ2-1, with TRBD2 identical over 12 bases. V lost 3 bases to trimming and J lost 9 bases; unmatched junction nucleotides: 9. The CDR3 runs to 15 residues. Germline V gives CDR1 DFQATT, CDR2 SNEGSKA (reference sequence). CDR3 bases: TGCAGTGCTAGTATGCTAGCGGGGGGGCTCATTGAGCAGTTCTTC. Protein: CSASMLAGGLIEQFF.

The chain links TRBV2 to TRBJ1-2, with 7 bases lining up with TRBD1. After removal of 4 bases from V and 2 bases from J, the junction contained 1 base not matched to a gene. The CDR3 consists of 13 residues. CDR1 and CDR2 (germline): SNHLY, FYNNEI. This CDR3 is CASSGGQNYGYTF. The CDR3 DNA is TGTGCCAGCAGTGGGGGACAGAACTATGGCTACACCTTC.

The chain combines TRBV6-6 with TRBJ1-3; tentative D call: TRBD1 (5 bases). CDR3 length equals 12 residues. Germline assignment: CDR1 MNHNY and CDR2 SVGAGI (reference sequence). V dropped 6 bases and J dropped 8 bases, with 11 bases sitting between them. The CDR3 reads CASRPGGHTIYF. The CDR3 coding sequence is TGTGCCAGCAGACCTGGGGGTCACACCATATATTTT.

This clone appeared once. The CDR3 DNA is TGTGCCAGTAGTATGGGCCTAGCGGGGGAGACCCAGTACTTC. The encoded protein is CASSMGLAGETQYF. The V call is TRBV19, the J call TRBJ2-5; 9 nucleotides align to TRBD2. Germline CDR1 LNHDA, CDR2 SQIVND (reference sequence). After removal of 3 bases from V and 5 bases from J, the junction contained 4 bases not matched to a gene. The CDR3 is 14 residues long.

The DNA for the CDR3 is TGTGCCTGGAGTCCCGGCGCGGGAGGGCAGCATGGCTACACCTTC. It translates to CAWSPGAGGQHGYTF. The chain links TRBV30 to TRBJ1-2; unclear D gene. Per the germline V gene, CDR1 is GTSNPN and CDR2 is SVGIG (reference sequence). V was pared by 2 bases and J by 6 bases, with 19 bases between. The CDR3 has 15 residues.

The sample holds one count of this clone. V gene TRBV6-6 combines with J gene TRBJ2-7; D is unclear. The CDR3 contains 13 residues. Germline V lookup: CDR1 MNHNY, CDR2 SVGAGI (reference sequence). Trimming pared 5 bases from V and 2 bases from J, leaving 10 bases between. CDR3: CASSRNQAYEQYV. The CDR3 nucleotides are TGTGCCAGCAGTCGGAACCAGGCCTACGAGCAGTACGTC.

The chain carries TRBV12-3 or TRBV12-4 and TRBJ1-3; weak D call: TRBD1 (6 bases). The V gene lost 5 bases and the J gene lost 14 bases, with 13 bases spanning the gap. The CDR3 has 11 amino acids. CDR3 region: CASSRTAHLYF. The CDR3 nucleotides are TGTGCCAGCAGTAGGACAGCCCATTTATATTTT.

This chain joins TRBV6-1 and TRBJ1-2, with D possibly being TRBD1 (6 bases). This CDR3 region has 13 residues. Trimming removed 10 bases from V and 8 bases from J, with 20 bases in between. Germline-derived CDR1 and CDR2 are MNHNS and SASEGT. The CDR3 DNA sequence: TGTGCCACCTCTGGGGGCAGAATCCTAGGCTACACCTTC. Its translation is CATSGGRILGYTF.

This clone was recorded once. This sequence joins TRBV18 and TRBJ1-3; D is ambiguous. V gave up 3 bases and J gave up 4 bases, with 7 bases separating them. Per germline, CDR1 KGHSH and CDR2 LQKENI. This CDR3 contains 13 residues. CDR3 nucleotide sequence: TGTGCCAGCTCACCGTCACAGGGAAACACCATATATTTT. Encoded protein: CASSPSQGNTIYF.

Here the CDR3 DNA reads TGCAGCGTCGGGGGTCCCTCTGAAAAACTGTTTTTT. This codes for CSVGGPSEKLFF. The V call is TRBV29-1, the J call TRBJ1-4; TRBD1 might be the D (5 bases). V was cut by 6 bases and J by 7 bases, with 12 bases left in between. Per germline, CDR1 SQVTM and CDR2 ANQGSEA. The CDR3 runs 12 residues.

This chain uses TRBV30 with TRBJ1-1; D may be TRBD1 (6 bases). Between the trimmed V and J ends, which lost 0 bases and 3 bases, there was a span of 8 bases. CDR3 length: 13 amino acids. Germline CDR1 reads GTSNPN; CDR2 reads SVGIG (reference sequence). The CDR3 coding sequence is TGTGCCTGGAGTGTCACAGGGTACACTGAAGCTTTCTTT. This translates into CAWSVTGYTEAFF. The entire variable domain, with the rest obtained from reference TRBV30 and TRBJ1-1, is as follows: SQTIHQWPATLVQPVGSPLSLECTVEGTSNPNLYWYRQAAGRGLQLLFYSVGIGQISSEVPQNLSASRPQDRQFILSSKKLLLSDSGFYLCAWSVTGYTEAFFGQGTRLTVV.

The V call is TRBV19, the J call TRBJ1-1, with 10 bases fitting TRBD1. The CDR3 is 14 amino acids. V was pared by 4 bases and J by 5 bases, with 4 bases of the junction left unmatched. Germline V gene lookup returns CDR1 LNHDA and CDR2 SQIVND (reference sequence). The CDR3 DNA follows: TGTGCCAGTAGTAATGGACAGGGGGGTACTGAAGCTTTCTTT. This codes for CASSNGQGGTEAFF.

This clone was seen only once. This chain links TRBV30 with TRBJ1-5; unclear D gene. The CDR3 is 13 amino acids. V gave up 1 base and J gave up 2 bases, with 6 bases separating them. Germline assignment: CDR1 GTSNPN and CDR2 SVGIG (reference sequence). The CDR3 loop reads CAWSEGGNQPQHF. CDR3 DNA: TGTGCCTGGAGTGAAGGAGGCAATCAGCCCCAGCATTTT.

CDR3 bases: TGTGCCAGCAGTGATCGCACAGGGGGCGGGGAAAAACTGTTTTTT. As protein: CASSDRTGGGEKLFF. This chain connects TRBV25-1 to TRBJ1-4; 9 bases fit TRBD1. CDR1 and CDR2 (germline): MGHDK, SYGVNS. This CDR3 contains 15 residues. V shed 3 bases, J shed 8 bases, and the junction held 7 bases outside the gene matches. Drawing the rest from reference TRBV25-1 and TRBJ1-4, the complete variable domain is EADIYQTPRYLVIGTGKKITLECSQTMGHDKMYWYQQDPGMELHLIHYSYGVNSTEKGDLSSESTVSRIRTEHFPLTLESARPSHTSQYLCASSDRTGGGEKLFFGSGTQLSVL.